This T cell receptor (beta chain) is drawn from a study of blood T cells in healthy people across ages. Per-sample yields of isolated PBMCs were at least 6.5 million. Primers used in a second PCR of about 6 to 11 cycles were a sample-barcoded 5' primer and a J-beta primer mix. TCRdb passed the 5' RACE reads through MiXCR, listing each CDR3 protein once. The sample lists about 1,000,000 distinct CDR3 sequences; under 45% were seen once. The CDR3 consists of 15 residues. Germline assignment: CDR1 SEHNR and CDR2 FQNEAQ (reference sequence). Concerning this clonotype: An end of the junction differs from the germline gene, which may be a read error.

Sequencing input: blood. V gene TRBV7-9 combines with J gene TRBJ2-5; 12 bases line up with TRBD2. The receptor was isolated from a woman between 55 and 75 years old in good health. The CDR3 loop reads CAGSRTSGIQETQYF. Written as DNA, the CDR3 is TGTGCCGGCAGCAGGACTAGCGGGATTCAAGAGACCCAGTACTTC.